Sequencing of this TCR beta chain was carried out in a study of post-analysis software for immune sequencing data. Overall study context: Progressive-relapsing, secondary progressive and relapsing-remitting multiple sclerosis were among the disease courses included.

Each TCR beta cDNA library carried unique molecular identifiers. Input populations of 1 to 10 million T cells gave rise to hundreds of thousands of cDNA molecules. TCRdb re-analysed the PCR reads in MiXCR, keeping a single row per CDR3 protein. The profile shows about 380,000 distinct CDR3 sequences, approximately 33% of them singletons. This clonotype was seen only once. What it binds is not known. This CDR3 region has 15 residues. Germline V lookup: CDR1 SGHRS, CDR2 YFSETQ. The V gene lost 1 base and the J gene lost 11 bases, with 19 bases spanning the gap. Study conclusions and caveats: The normalized Chao1 diversity of multiple sclerosis patients was significantly lower than that of controls. When patients were compared with controls, 4 or 5 TRBV segments were more frequent, TRBV5-6, TRBV5-1 and TRBV20-1 among them.

This clonotype originated in a girl aged 5 to 17 with multiple sclerosis. The sequencing sample was made of blood. The V gene is TRBV5-1, the J gene TRBJ2-1; D may match TRBD1 or TRBD2 (7 bases each). This CDR3 reads CASSLQGGGLDKQFF. The CDR3 DNA reads as TGCGCCAGCAGCTTGCAGGGGGGGGGCTTGGATAAGCAGTTCTTC.